This T cell receptor beta chain was obtained from a study of graft-versus-host responses after intestinal transplantation. Overall study results and limits: Clonal ratios of graft-versus-host to host-versus-graft in allografts were high for patients exhibiting graft-donor T cell macrochimerism. Marrow from the recipient contained GvH clones, some of which had appeared first in ileum or blood. Early post-transplant HvG declines were associated with peak circulating GvH clone levels.

Generated by immunoSEQ multiplex PCR, the TCRdb table keeps only in-frame clones and is missing some. The table lists 85,000 to 100,000 clones, roughly 90% of them singletons. V was shortened by 0 bases and J by 7 bases, with 14 bases between the two germline ends. CDR1 is SGDLS, CDR2 YYNGEE, per germline. The CDR3 is 14 residues long. To note about this clone: The antigen remains undetermined.

Specimen: unstimulated CD4+ T cells sorted from spleen or lymph node cells, collected before intestinal transplant. This clonotype originated in a human donor who received an intestinal transplant. This sequence joins TRBV9 and TRBJ2-7, with a weak D call TRBD2 (6 bases). This chain's CDR3 is CASSVEEGLGEQYF. The CDR3 nucleotides are TGTGCCAGCAGCGTAGAGGAGGGGCTGGGGGAGCAGTACTTC.